The 2 T cell receptor beta chains below were found in one sample sequenced in a study of response to subunit inactivated influenza vaccine listed by TCRdb under 2018. The library was obtained by RT-PCR. The sample was run on an Illumina HiSeq 2500. TCRdb trimmed public reads at Q25 via fastp, called clones via MiXCR and kept in-frame beta chains. Every entry covers one CDR3 protein and lists the most common genes and DNA from its rows. In this sample the table shows 630,000 or so distinct CDR3 sequences, 15% to 18% of which occur a single time. Approximately 10% of the sample is held by the ten biggest clonotypes. This sample comprised PBMCs from blood, obtained 11 to 12 days after vaccination. Source of these receptors: a man in his fifties who received an inactivated influenza vaccine. Donor details come from another sample of the same person, matched by shared clones.

This clonotype has at least ten counts. The chain carries TRBV7-9 and TRBJ1-3; no clear D. This CDR3 region has 15 residues. V lost 2 bases, J lost 0 bases, and 8 bases lay in between. Germline V gene sequence: CDR1 SEHNR, CDR2 FQNEAQ (reference sequence). DNA of the CDR3: TGTGCCAGCAGCTTATGGTCTGACTCTGGAAACACCATATATTTT. Its translation is CASSLWSDSGNTIYF.

This clonotype turned up a few times. The J gene is TRBJ2-2, the V gene TRBV29-1; possible D gene TRBD2, 5 bases. CDR1 is SQVTM and CDR2 is ANQGSEA in the germline V gene. Trimming removed 7 bases from V and 3 bases from J, with 12 bases in between. CDR3 length equals 13 residues. As DNA, the CDR3 is TGCAGCGCCCAGAAGAGGGACACCGGGGAGCTGTTTTTT. Translated: CSAQKRDTGELFF.